The T cell receptor (beta chain) described here comes from a study of blood T cells in healthy people across ages. This CDR3 has 14 amino acids. Germline V gene lookup returns CDR1 SGDLS and CDR2 YYNGEE. Trimming stripped 5 bases from V and 2 bases from J, with 12 bases between. Next came a second PCR, run for 7 to 11 cycles, which used a sample-barcoded 5' primer along with a J-beta primer mix. TCRdb independently ran MiXCR on the 5' RACE reads; one entry per CDR3 protein. Of 250,000 to 300,000 distinct CDR3 sequences listed, 25% to 30% are singletons. V gene TRBV9 combines with J gene TRBJ2-3; no reliable D call. Sequencing used blood. The TCR sequence derives from a woman aged 70-85 years in good health. The CDR3 protein is CASSDWLFTDTQYF. The DNA of the CDR3 is TGTGCCAGCAGTGACTGGCTATTCACAGATACGCAGTATTTT.